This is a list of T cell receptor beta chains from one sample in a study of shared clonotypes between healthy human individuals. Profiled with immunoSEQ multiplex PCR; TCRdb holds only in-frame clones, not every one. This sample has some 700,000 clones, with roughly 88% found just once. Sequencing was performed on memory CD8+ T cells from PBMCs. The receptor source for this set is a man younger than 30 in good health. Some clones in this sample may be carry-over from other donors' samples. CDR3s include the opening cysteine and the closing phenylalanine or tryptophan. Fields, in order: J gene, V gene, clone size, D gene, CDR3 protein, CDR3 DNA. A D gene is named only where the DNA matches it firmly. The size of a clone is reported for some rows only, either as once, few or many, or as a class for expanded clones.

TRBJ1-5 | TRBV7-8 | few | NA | CASSAGNNQPQHF | TGTGCCAGCAGCGCAGGTAATAATCAGCCCCAGCATTTT
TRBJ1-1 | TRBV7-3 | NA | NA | CASSLEGGVYTEAFF | TGTGCCAGCAGCTTAGAAGGAGGAGTTTACACTGAAGCTTTCTTT
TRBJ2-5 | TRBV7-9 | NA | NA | CASSSGDEAAQETQYF | TGTGCCAGCAGTTCGGGCGATGAGGCGGCCCAAGAGACCCAGTACTTC
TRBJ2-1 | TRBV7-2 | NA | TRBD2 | CASSVGLVYNEQFF | TGTGCCAGCAGCGTGGGACTAGTATACAATGAGCAGTTCTTC
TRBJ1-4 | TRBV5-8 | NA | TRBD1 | CASSAAGTGGGKLFF | TGTGCCAGCAGCGCAGCCGGGACAGGCGGCGGAAAACTGTTTTTT
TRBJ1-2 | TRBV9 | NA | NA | CASSVARGADYGYTF | TGTGCCAGCAGCGTAGCTAGGGGCGCCGACTATGGCTACACCTTC
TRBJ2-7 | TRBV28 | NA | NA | CASSSDAHEQYF | TGTGCCAGCAGTTCCGATGCCCACGAGCAGTACTTC
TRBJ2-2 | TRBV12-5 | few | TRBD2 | CASGLVARGLAGEYGELFF | TGTGCTAGTGGTTTGGTAGCCCGAGGACTAGCGGGGGAGTACGGGGAGCTGTTTTTT
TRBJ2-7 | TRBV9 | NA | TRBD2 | CASSVGSGSTYEQYF | TGTGCCAGCAGCGTAGGTAGCGGGAGTACCTACGAGCAGTACTTC
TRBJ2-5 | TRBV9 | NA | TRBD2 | CASSVSGTSGRGETQYF | TGTGCCAGCAGCGTTTCCGGGACTAGCGGGAGAGGAGAGACCCAGTACTTC
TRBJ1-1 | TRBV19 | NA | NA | CASSPTPRGTEAFF | TGTGCCAGTAGTCCCACGCCCCGGGGCACTGAAGCTTTCTTT
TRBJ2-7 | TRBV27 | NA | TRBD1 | CASSFVGTAYEQYF | TGTGCCAGCAGTTTCGTCGGGACAGCCTACGAGCAGTACTTC
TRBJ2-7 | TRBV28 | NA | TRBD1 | CASSLGQGGGEQYF | TGTGCCAGCAGTTTGGGACAGGGTGGGGGCGAGCAGTACTTC